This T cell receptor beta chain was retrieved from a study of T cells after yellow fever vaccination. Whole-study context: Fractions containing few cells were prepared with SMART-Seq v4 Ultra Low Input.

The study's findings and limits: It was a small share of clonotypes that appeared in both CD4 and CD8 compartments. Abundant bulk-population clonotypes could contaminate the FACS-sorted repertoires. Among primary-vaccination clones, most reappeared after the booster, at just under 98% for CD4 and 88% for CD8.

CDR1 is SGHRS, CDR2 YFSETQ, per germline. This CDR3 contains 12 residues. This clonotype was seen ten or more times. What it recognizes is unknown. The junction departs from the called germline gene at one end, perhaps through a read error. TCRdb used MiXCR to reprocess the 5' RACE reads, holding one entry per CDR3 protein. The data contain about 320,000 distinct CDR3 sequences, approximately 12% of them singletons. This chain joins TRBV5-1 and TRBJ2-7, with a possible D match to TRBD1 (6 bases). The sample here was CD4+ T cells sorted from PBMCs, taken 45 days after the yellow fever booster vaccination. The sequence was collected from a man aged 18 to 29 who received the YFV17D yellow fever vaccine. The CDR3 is CASSLGGYEQYF. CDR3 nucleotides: TGTGCCAGCAGCTTAGGGGGTTACGAGCAGTACTTC.